Below, one T cell receptor (beta chain) is given with its context. What it binds is not known. The data belong to a study of cytomegalovirus exposure and HLA in healthy donors. Whole-study results and caveats: Analyses of presence and absence presupposed an approximately uniform sequencing depth across donors. The study put 150 or so TCR beta chains on its list as cytomegalovirus-associated. Follow-up analysis seemed to connect common viral pathogens with several of the most significant clusters identified.

PCR involved 60 Vbeta and 13 Jbeta primers. Method: immunoSEQ multiplex PCR; TCRdb's copy keeps in-frame clones and lacks some. The sample lists fewer than 150,000 clones; about 80% were seen once. Sequencing was performed on PBMCs. This TCR came from a middle-aged man in good health and CMV-seronegative.

The CDR3 DNA reads as TGCGCCAGCAGCGTAGCGGAACGTAACCAAGAGACCCAGTACTTC. This translates into CASSVAERNQETQYF. This chain links TRBV4-1 with TRBJ2-5; a possible D gene is TRBD2 (6 bases). Germline V CDR1 and CDR2: MGHRA, YSYEKL. The ends were cut back, 5 bases at V and 0 bases at J, with 13 bases in the middle. The CDR3 runs to 15 residues.